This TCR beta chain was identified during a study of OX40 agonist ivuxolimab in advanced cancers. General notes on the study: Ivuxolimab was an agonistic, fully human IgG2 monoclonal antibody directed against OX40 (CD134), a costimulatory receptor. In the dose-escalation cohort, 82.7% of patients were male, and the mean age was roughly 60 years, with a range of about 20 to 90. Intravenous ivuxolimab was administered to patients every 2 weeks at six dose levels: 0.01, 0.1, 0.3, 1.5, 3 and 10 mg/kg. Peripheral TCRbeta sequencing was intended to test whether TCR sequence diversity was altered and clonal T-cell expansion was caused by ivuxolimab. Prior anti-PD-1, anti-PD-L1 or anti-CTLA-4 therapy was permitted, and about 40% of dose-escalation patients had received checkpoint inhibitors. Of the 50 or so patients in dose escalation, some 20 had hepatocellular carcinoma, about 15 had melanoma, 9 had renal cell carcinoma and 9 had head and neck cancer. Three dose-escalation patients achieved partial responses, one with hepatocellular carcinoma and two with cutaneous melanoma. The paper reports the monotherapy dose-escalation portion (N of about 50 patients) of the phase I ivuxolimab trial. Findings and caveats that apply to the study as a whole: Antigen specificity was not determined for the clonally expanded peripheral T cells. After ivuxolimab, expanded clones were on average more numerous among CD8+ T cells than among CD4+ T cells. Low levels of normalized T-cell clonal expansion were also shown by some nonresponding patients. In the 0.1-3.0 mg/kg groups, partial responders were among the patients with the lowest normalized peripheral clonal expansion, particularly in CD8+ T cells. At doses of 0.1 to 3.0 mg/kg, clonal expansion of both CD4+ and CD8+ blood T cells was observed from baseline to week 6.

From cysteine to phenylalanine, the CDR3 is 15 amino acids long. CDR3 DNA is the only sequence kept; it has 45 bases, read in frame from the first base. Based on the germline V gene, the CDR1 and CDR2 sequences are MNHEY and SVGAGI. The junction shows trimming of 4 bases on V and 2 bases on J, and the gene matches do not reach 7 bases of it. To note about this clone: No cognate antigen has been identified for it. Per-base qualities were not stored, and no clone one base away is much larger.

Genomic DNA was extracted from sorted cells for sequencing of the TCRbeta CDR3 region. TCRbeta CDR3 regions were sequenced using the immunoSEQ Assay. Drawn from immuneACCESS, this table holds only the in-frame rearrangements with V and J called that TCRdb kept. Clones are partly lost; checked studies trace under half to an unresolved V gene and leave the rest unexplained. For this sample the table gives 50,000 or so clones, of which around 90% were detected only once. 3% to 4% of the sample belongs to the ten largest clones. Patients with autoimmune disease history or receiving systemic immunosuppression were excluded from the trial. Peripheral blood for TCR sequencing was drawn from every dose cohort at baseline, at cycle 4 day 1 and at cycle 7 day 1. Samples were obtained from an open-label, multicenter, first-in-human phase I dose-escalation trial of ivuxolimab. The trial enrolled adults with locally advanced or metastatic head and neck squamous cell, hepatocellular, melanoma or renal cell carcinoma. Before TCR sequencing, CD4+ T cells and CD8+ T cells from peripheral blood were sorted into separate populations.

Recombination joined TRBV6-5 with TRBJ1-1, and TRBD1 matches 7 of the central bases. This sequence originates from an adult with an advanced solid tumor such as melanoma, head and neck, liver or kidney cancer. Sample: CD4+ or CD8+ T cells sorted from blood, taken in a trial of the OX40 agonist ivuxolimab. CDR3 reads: CASSSAGQRNTEAFF. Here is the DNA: TGTGCCAGCAGTTCCGCGGGACAGCGTAACACTGAAGCTTTCTTT.